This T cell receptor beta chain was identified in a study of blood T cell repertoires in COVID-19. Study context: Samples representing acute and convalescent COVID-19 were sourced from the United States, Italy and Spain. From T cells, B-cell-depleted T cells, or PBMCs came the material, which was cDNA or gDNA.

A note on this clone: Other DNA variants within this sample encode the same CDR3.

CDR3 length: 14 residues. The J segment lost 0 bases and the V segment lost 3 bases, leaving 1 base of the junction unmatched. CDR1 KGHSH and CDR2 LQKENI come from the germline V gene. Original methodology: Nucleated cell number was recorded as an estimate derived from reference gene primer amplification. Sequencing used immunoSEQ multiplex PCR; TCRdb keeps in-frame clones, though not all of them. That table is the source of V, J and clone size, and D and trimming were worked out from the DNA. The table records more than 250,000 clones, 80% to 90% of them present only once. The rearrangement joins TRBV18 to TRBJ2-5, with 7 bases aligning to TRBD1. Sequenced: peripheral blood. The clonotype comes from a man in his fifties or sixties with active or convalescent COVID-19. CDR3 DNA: TGTGCCAGCTCACCCGGACAGGACCAAGAGACCCAGTACTTC. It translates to CASSPGQDQETQYF.